A selection of T cell receptor beta chains follows, all from one sample in a study of OX40 agonist ivuxolimab in advanced cancers. Clones were sequenced by immunoSEQ multiplex PCR, and TCRdb holds only the in-frame ones, with some missing. The profile covers 70,000 to 95,000 clones, with around 80% appearing a single time and around 6.6% taken by the ten largest. This sample comprised CD4+ or CD8+ T cells sorted from blood, obtained in a trial of the OX40 agonist ivuxolimab. These receptors all come from an adult with an advanced solid tumor such as melanoma, head and neck, liver or kidney cancer. Both conserved end residues are part of each CDR3. A D gene is named only where the DNA matches it firmly. Clone size is not always given. Where it is, it says once, few, many or a class for expanded clones.

>TRBJ2-5|15|-|TRBV6-5|-
TGTGCCAGCAGTTACTCCCCAACGACCCAAGAGACCCAGTACTTC
CASSYSPTTQETQYF
>TRBJ1-1|13|few|TRBV6-6|-
TGTGCCAGCAGTTACCTTACCCACACTGAAGCTTTCTTT
CASSYLTHTEAFF
>TRBJ1-5|14|-|TRBV7-9|TRBD1
TGTGCCAGCAGCAAAGGGGACAGGCATCAGCCCCAGCATTTT
CASSKGDRHQPQHF
>TRBJ2-6|14|-|TRBV6-5|-
TGTGCCAGCAGGCGGGGCTCTGGGGCCAACGTCCTGACTTTC
CASRRGSGANVLTF
>TRBJ2-5|11|few|TRBV6-6|TRBD1
TGTGCCAGCCGACAGGGGCTGGTCCAGTACTTC
CASRQGLVQYF
>TRBJ2-2|14|-|TRBV10-3|TRBD1
TGTGCCATTCGACAGGGACCGAACACCGGGGAGCTGTTTTTT
CAIRQGPNTGELFF
>TRBJ2-7|13|-|TRBV19|-
TGTGCCAGTAGACCCGGACAGCGCTACGAGCAGTACTTC
CASRPGQRYEQYF
>TRBJ1-3|13|once|TRBV19|-
TGTGCCAGTAAACACAGCTCTGGAAACACCATATATTTT
CASKHSSGNTIYF
>TRBJ1-2|14|few|TRBV6-5|-
TGTGCCAGCAGTTACTCGACCCGGTGGGATGGCTACACCTTC
CASSYSTRWDGYTF
>TRBJ1-1|15|-|TRBV27|TRBD1
TGTGCCAGCAGTTTATCTGCAGGGGGCAACACTGAAGCTTTCTTT
CASSLSAGGNTEAFF